One sample yielded the 23 T cell receptor beta chains listed below, sequenced in a study of blood T cell repertoires in COVID-19. Sequenced by immunoSEQ multiplex PCR; TCRdb stores in-frame clones only, minus some. The data contain roughly 140,000 clones, more than 65% of them singletons. Specimen: peripheral blood. Receptors were obtained from a man aged 55 to 70 with acute or convalescent COVID-19.

This rearrangement joins TRBV7-3 to TRBJ2-7; TRBD2 is a possible D gene (5 bases). With 5 bases removed from V and 6 bases from J, the gap between germline ends came to 20 bases. CDR3 size: 15 residues. Germline V gene data show CDR1 as SGHTA and CDR2 as FQGTGA. CDR3 residues: CASSASRAGVSEQYF. Here the CDR3 DNA reads TGTGCCAGCAGCGCCTCGAGGGCCGGGGTCTCCGAGCAGTACTTC.

The V call is TRBV28, the J call TRBJ1-5; D is possibly TRBD1 (5 bases). The CDR3 runs to 14 residues. Trimming removed 5 bases at V and 0 bases at J, with 8 bases between. The germline gives CDR1 MDHEN, CDR2 SYDVKM. As DNA, the CDR3 is TGTGCCAGCAGTCGACAGATTAGCAATCAGCCCCAGCATTTT. This sequence encodes CASSRQISNQPQHF.

This clone turned up a few times. This chain links TRBV7-3 with TRBJ1-5; D gene unclear. The V end lost 1 base, the J end lost 5 bases, and 6 bases lay between the germline ends. From germline, CDR1 is SGHTA and CDR2 FQGTGA. This CDR3 contains 13 residues. The CDR3 loop is CASSLNSYQPQHF. CDR3 nucleotide sequence: TGTGCCAGCAGCTTAAACAGCTATCAGCCCCAGCATTTT.

The CDR3 region has the DNA TGTGCCAGCAGTTACGGACAGGGTAACTATGGCTACACCTTC. The encoded protein is CASSYGQGNYGYTF. This chain uses TRBV6-6 with TRBJ1-2; 8 bases align to TRBD1. CDR1 and CDR2 (germline): MNHNY, SVGAGI (reference sequence). Unmatched junction bases numbered 0, after V lost 2 bases and J lost 1 base. CDR3 length equals 14 residues.

This clone was seen just once. This rearrangement joins TRBV6-6 to TRBJ1-1; 7 bases line up with TRBD1. V lost 5 bases, J lost 3 bases, and 12 bases stayed unmatched. The V gene's germline CDR1 is MNHNY and CDR2 SVGAGI (reference sequence). The CDR3 loop spans 16 amino acids. The CDR3: CASSRLPGQQDTEAFF. In DNA form, the CDR3 reads TGTGCCAGCAGTCGACTTCCGGGACAGCAGGACACTGAAGCTTTCTTT.

A note on this clone: Other DNA variants within this sample encode the same CDR3. The genes are TRBV29-1 and TRBJ2-1; D uncertain. V was trimmed by 2 bases and J by 1 base, leaving 3 bases between them. The CDR3 consists of 12 residues. The germline V gene has CDR1 SQVTM and CDR2 ANQGSEA. CDR3 nucleotide sequence: TGCAGCGTTGAACCTTCCTACAATGAGCAGTTCTTC. Its translation: CSVEPSYNEQFF.

The gene calls are TRBV29-1 and TRBJ1-4; 7 nucleotides align to TRBD1. This CDR3 is 22 amino acids long. Germline lookup yields CDR1 SQVTM and CDR2 ANQGSEA. J lost 0 bases, V lost 0 bases, and 22 bases had no gene match. CDR3: CSVEDPRRRRQGAYATNEKLFF. Written as DNA, the CDR3 is TGCAGCGTTGAAGATCCCCGACGACGAAGACAGGGAGCATATGCAACTAATGAAAAACTGTTTTTT.

The genes are TRBV5-1 and TRBJ2-7; 8 positions match TRBD1. The CDR3 covers 14 residues. CDR1 is SGHRS, CDR2 YFSETQ, per germline. Unmatched junction bases numbered 5, after V lost 3 bases and J lost 3 bases. CDR3: CASSSGTGFYEQYF. CDR3 nucleotides: TGCGCCAGCAGCTCCGGGACAGGTTTCTACGAGCAGTACTTC.

This clone was counted between two and nine times. The chain is built from TRBV3-1 (or the pseudogene TRBV3-2) and TRBJ1-5; 9 bases line up with TRBD1. This CDR3 comprises 14 residues. V lost 4 bases, J lost 8 bases, and 6 bases stayed unmatched. Looked up from germline, CDR1 is LGHDT and CDR2 is YNNKEL (reference sequence). Here the CDR3 reads CASSLSQGAEPQHF. In DNA, the CDR3 is TGTGCCAGCAGCCTATCACAGGGGGCAGAGCCCCAGCATTTT.

This clone was observed a handful of times. The chain has TRBV28 and TRBJ1-4; TRBD1 agrees at 9 bases. Germline CDR1 MDHEN, CDR2 SYDVKM. The CDR3 sequence is 15 residues long. V lost 8 bases and J lost 0; bases outside the gene matches: 4. The CDR3 DNA reads TGTGCCAGCCACGGACAGGGGACAACTAATGAAAAACTGTTTTTT. This sequence encodes CASHGQGTTNEKLFF.

This clone was detected only a few times. The J gene is TRBJ1-5, the V gene TRBV6-5; D is perhaps TRBD1 (6 bases). Trimming left V 6 bases short and J 0 bases short, with 9 bases between. CDR1 is MNHEY, CDR2 SVGAGI, per germline. The CDR3 is 14 residues long. CDR3: CASRGQNSNQPQHF. The DNA for the CDR3 is TGTGCCAGCAGGGGACAAAATAGCAATCAGCCCCAGCATTTT.

V and J are TRBV10-1 and TRBJ1-3, with no clear D. CDR1 and CDR2 (germline): WNHNN, SYGVQD (reference sequence). Trimming removed 6 bases at V and 0 bases at J, with 12 bases between. This CDR3 has 15 residues. The CDR3: CASSALLGSGNTIYF. CDR3 DNA sequence: TGCGCCAGCAGCGCACTGCTCGGCTCTGGAAACACCATATATTTT.

This clone has just a few counts. The chain links TRBV24-1 to TRBJ2-7; 7 nucleotides match TRBD2. V trimming: 2 bases; J trimming: 7 bases; junction bases outside the gene matches: 10. This CDR3 has 15 amino acids. Germline CDR1 reads KGHDR; CDR2 reads SFDVKD. The CDR3 loop reads CATSDWGRAFLEQYF. The CDR3 DNA is TGTGCCACCAGTGATTGGGGGAGGGCCTTCCTGGAGCAGTACTTC.

This chain links TRBV11-3 with TRBJ2-2; weak D call: TRBD1 (6 bases). With 3 bases removed from V and 6 bases from J, the gap between germline ends came to 8 bases. Germline V gene data show CDR1 as SGHNT and CDR2 as YENEEA. CDR3 length equals 13 residues. The CDR3 sequence is CASSFRGAGELFF. The CDR3 bases are TGTGCCAGCAGCTTCAGGGGAGCCGGGGAGCTGTTTTTT.

This chain connects TRBV7-3 to TRBJ2-3, with 9 positions matching TRBD2. The CDR3 sequence is 21 residues long. CDR1 and CDR2 (germline): SGHTA, FQGTGA. Trimming took 1 base from V and 0 from J; bases not matched to a gene: 17. The CDR3 DNA is TGTGCCAGCAGCTTAATGGTTGGGGGGCTAGCGGGAAGGTCGAGCACAGATACGCAGTATTTT. This codes for CASSLMVGGLAGRSSTDTQYF.

CDR3 coding DNA: TGTGCCAGCACCAAGGGGACTAGCGTCGGGAGGGAGCAGTTCTTC. It yields the protein CASTKGTSVGREQFF. The chain has TRBV6-5 and TRBJ2-1; TRBD2 matches at 10 bases. V lost 7 bases and J lost 10; bases outside the gene matches: 13. CDR1 MNHEY and CDR2 SVGAGI come from the germline V gene. The CDR3 has 15 amino acids.

The gene calls are TRBV9 and TRBJ1-1, with a possible D match to TRBD1 (6 bases). Germline CDR1 and CDR2: SGDLS and YYNGEE. The ends were cut back, 0 bases at V and 0 bases at J, with 9 bases in the middle. The CDR3 has 15 amino acids. CDR3 amino acids: CASSVGGQLNTEAFF. The CDR3 coding sequence is TGTGCCAGCAGCGTAGGAGGACAGTTGAACACTGAAGCTTTCTTT.

The chain carries TRBV18 and TRBJ2-1; 11 nucleotides agree with TRBD2. Germline assignment: CDR1 KGHSH and CDR2 LQKENI. V shed 3 bases and J 7 bases; nucleotides not matched to a gene: 8. This CDR3 has 16 amino acids. The CDR3: CASSPLTSGSRNEQFF. Written as DNA, the CDR3 is TGTGCCAGCTCACCCTTAACTAGCGGGAGCCGGAATGAGCAGTTCTTC.

DNA of the CDR3: TGTGCCAGCAGTTTATCGTGGACAGACCGAGCTAATGAAAAACTGTTTTTT. This codes for CASSLSWTDRANEKLFF. The chain employs TRBV27 and TRBJ1-4; tentative D call: TRBD1 (6 bases). The length of the CDR3 is 17 residues. Trimming stripped 0 bases from V and 3 bases from J, with 14 bases between. Germline CDR1 and CDR2: MNHEY and SMNVEV (reference sequence).

In its sample, this clone was seen a few times. The chain carries TRBV13 and TRBJ2-7, with TRBD2 matching 14 bases. Trimming removed 5 bases from V and 6 bases from J; junction bases left unmatched: 6. This CDR3 contains 15 residues. In germline, CDR1 is PRHDT, CDR2 FYEKMQ (reference sequence). CDR3 in DNA: TGTGCCAGCAGCCAGGGGACTAGCGGGAGAGGCGAGCAGTACTTC. This translates into CASSQGTSGRGEQYF.

The chain employs TRBV14 and TRBJ1-6; no firm D call. Per germline, CDR1 SGHDN and CDR2 FVKESK. The CDR3 is 18 residues long. Trimming shortened V by 0 bases and J by 0 bases, and 12 bases separated the two germline ends. The CDR3 DNA sequence: TGTGCCAGCAGCCAAGATCGTCGGGGTAGCTCCTATAATTCACCCCTCCACTTT. This encodes CASSQDRRGSSYNSPLHF.

This rearrangement joins TRBV19 to TRBJ1-5; TRBD1 matches 9 bases. V lost 3 bases to trimming and J lost 6 bases; unmatched junction nucleotides: 6. CDR1 is LNHDA, CDR2 SQIVND, per germline (reference sequence). CDR3 length: 15 residues. The CDR3 loop is CASSMGGQGGQPQHF. CDR3 in DNA: TGTGCCAGTAGTATGGGGGGACAGGGAGGTCAGCCCCAGCATTTT. Complete variable domain (other parts from reference TRBV19 and TRBJ1-5): DGGITQSPKYLFRKEGQNVTLSCEQNLNHDAMYWYRQDPGQGLRLIYYSQIVNDFQKGDIAEGYSVSREKKESFPLTVTSAQKNPTAFYLCASSMGGQGGQPQHFGDGTRLSIL.

The chain joins TRBV4-1 to TRBJ2-3; the D is unclear. V was cut by 2 bases and J by 4 bases, with 13 bases left in between. CDR1 MGHRA and CDR2 YSYEKL come from the germline V gene. The CDR3 spans 15 residues. The CDR3 DNA sequence: TGCGCCAGCAGCCAACTTGGAAATGCGGCAGATACGCAGTATTTT. This codes for CASSQLGNAADTQYF.